This TCR beta chain emerged from a study of T-cell reconstitution after alpha-beta-depleted transplantation in children. The CDR3 spans 13 residues. The germline V gene encodes CDR1 SQVTM and CDR2 ANQGSEA. Of note for this clonotype: The junction departs from the called germline gene at one end, perhaps through a read error.

The authors prepared the TCRbeta library with unique molecular identifiers. Each CDR3 protein is one row after TCRdb ran MiXCR on the PCR reads. The sample records roughly 400,000 distinct CDR3 sequences, roughly 20% being singletons. The genes are TRBV29-1 and TRBJ2-7; 10 nucleotides line up with TRBD2. The specimen was PBMCs from the stem cell graft donor, collected from the stem cell graft. The sequence was collected from a human donor who donated a stem cell graft to a child with acute myeloid leukemia. The CDR3 sequence: CSVLAGEGIELYF. As DNA, the CDR3 is TGCAGCGTCCTAGCGGGAGAGGGGATCGAGCTGTACTTC.